The next 2 T cell receptor beta chains were all read from a single sample in a study of blood T cell repertoires in COVID-19. Some clones are missing from TCRdb's copy, which holds only in-frame ones; the method was immunoSEQ multiplex PCR. The top ten clones hold 2.5% to 3.5% of a sample with about 300,000 clones, about nine tenths of them seen once. The sample was PBMCs or T cells enriched from blood (not recorded which). These receptors were collected from a woman aged 50 to 60 who had been exposed to COVID-19.

V and J are TRBV18 and TRBJ1-6; the D gene is possibly TRBD1 (5 bases). Trimming shortened V by 4 bases and J by 8 bases, and 9 bases separated the two germline ends. This CDR3 is 13 amino acids long. CDR1 is KGHSH, CDR2 LQKENI, per germline. The CDR3 DNA reads TGTGCCAGCTCACGATCGGGGGATTCACCCCTCCACTTT. Amino acid sequence: CASSRSGDSPLHF.

V is TRBV15 and J is TRBJ2-3; TRBD2 matches at 11 bases. Germline assignment: CDR1 LNHNV and CDR2 YYDKDF (reference sequence). V was clipped by 3 bases and J by 1 base; unmatched bases: 12. This CDR3 is 19 amino acids long. CDR3 coding DNA: TGTGCCACCAGCAGTTGGGAACGACTAGCGGGGTTAGGCACAGATACGCAGTATTTT. Its protein is CATSSWERLAGLGTDTQYF. Full variable domain (missing parts from reference TRBV15 and TRBJ2-3): DAMVIQNPRYQVTQFGKPVTLSCSQTLNHNVMYWYQQKSSQAPKLLFHYYDKDFNNEADTPDNFQSRRPNTSFCFLDIRSPGLGDTAMYLCATSSWERLAGLGTDTQYFGPGTRLTVL.